This record covers a single T cell receptor beta chain. Its antigen has not been determined. The junction departs from germline at one end; a sequencing error may be responsible. All of the isolated RNA was reverse transcribed with the High Capacity cDNA Reverse Transcription Kit, so expressed TCRB transcripts were sequenced. Deep immunoSEQ sequencing was performed on naive, central memory and regulatory T cell samples, with an average of roughly 4 million total reads per sample. After sorted cells were lysed in RLT buffer, RNA was extracted with DNase-treated RNeasy Micro or Mini kits, with the choice depending on cell number. Each cell subset was processed separately to prevent cross-contamination, with patient and healthy donor samples processed together. The immunoSEQ multiplex PCR was used to amplify TCRB sequences from cDNA, yielding 87-bp fragments that span the CDR3 region. Amplicons were sequenced on the Illumina HiSeq platform. The study's own analysis went as follows. PCR bias was computationally corrected using synthetic template baselines, reads within Hamming distance 2 were collapsed, and singletons that could not be merged were discarded. By aligning reads against IMGT, V, D and J genes, CDR3 length, and insertions or deletions at six rearrangement sites were assigned. Clonotype counts were normalized to sorted cell number within each subset before computing true diversity and Gini coefficients with the tcR R package. The overlap coefficient, calculated on TCRB nucleotide sequences, was used to quantify repertoire sharing. As a proxy for the pre-selection repertoire, out-of-frame TCRB sequences from naive cells were analyzed. The table comes from immuneACCESS by way of TCRdb, which keeps in-frame sequences with V and J called. Part of the clones is missing from these tables; in studies checked, under half for an unresolved V gene and the rest for unknown reasons. That table supplies the V and J calls and clone size; D and trimming were determined from the DNA. The sample table lists some 240,000 clones, 16% of them with a count of one. The leading ten clones occupy approximately 0.087% of the sample.

Each donor gave one peripheral blood draw, roughly 110 mL on average, collected into heparinised tubes. Using a panel that included CD45RO, CCR7, CD25, CD127, CD95 and CD27, naive, central memory, regulatory and stem cell-like memory CD4+ T cells were sorted on a BD FACSAria II. All sorted populations exceeded 95% purity. PBMCs were separated immediately by Lymphoprep density gradient centrifugation and were stained directly, without being cultured. So that batch effects would be minimized, each experiment stained and sorted samples in pairs, pairing one healthy donor with one patient. The data stem from a study of beta chain features in type 1 diabetes listed by TCRdb under 2018. For the wider study: No differences in mean age, gender distribution, total cell number or subset yield were found between patients and healthy donors. Naive and central memory subsets were obtained from all 28 donors, but regulatory and stem cell-like memory subsets were isolated from only 8 patients and roughly 8 healthy donors. The study compared TCRB repertoires of sorted circulating CD4+ T cell subsets between recently diagnosed type 1 diabetes patients and matched healthy donors. A total of about 100 million sorted cells were examined across all samples, and RNA yield correlated strongly with the number of cells per subset. Broad study findings and their caveats: Patients with type 1 diabetes made fewer insertions and deleted more nucleotides at VDJ recombination sites, implying thymic rearrangement abnormalities. Only small numbers of individuals were included in the HLA sub-analyses, which left unresolved whether HLA type had any influence on TCRB rearrangement. Shorter templates might be favored by PCR, yet because patient and control samples were amplified and corrected together, any such skew would affect both groups equally. Because cDNA was sequenced instead of genomic DNA, highly expressing activated cells could be over-represented, though the groups showed no difference in activation or CD3 levels. Type 1 diabetes patients showed a moderate but significant shortening of TCRB CDR3 length in all four CD4+ subsets. Naive, central memory and regulatory TCRB repertoires appeared to be more alike among patients than among healthy donors.

This receptor was obtained from a man aged 25-40 years with type 1 diabetes. Sequencing input: naive CD4+ T cells from blood. The cell subset or site tag for this specimen amounts to: true naive CD4+ T cells.

This receptor carries the CDR3 CASSIGVAEATNEKLFF. The DNA sequence reads TGTGCCTCCAGCATAGGGGTGGCGGAGGCAACTAATGAAAAACTGTTTTTT. The chain couples TRBV15 to TRBJ1-4, and the D gene may be TRBD1, 5 bases matching. Reading from cysteine to phenylalanine, the CDR3 counts 17 amino acids. Only the CDR3 part of the read is kept: 51 bases, read in frame from the first base. Based on the germline V gene (reference sequence), the CDR1 and CDR2 sequences are LNHNV and YYDKDF.